The rows below give T cell receptor beta chains drawn from one sample of a study of shared clonotypes between healthy human individuals. TCRdb's table, derived via immunoSEQ multiplex PCR, lists solely in-frame clones and lacks some. The repertoire holds around 1.4 million clones, with 98% to 99% as singletons. Sequenced material: naive CD4+ T cells sorted from blood. These receptors were obtained from a man aged 30 to 45 in good health. Both conserved end residues are trimmed from each CDR3. The order of the fields is J gene, V gene, D gene, CDR3 length, CDR3 protein. A D gene is named only where the DNA matches it firmly.

j_gene: TRBJ2-2
v_gene: TRBV28
d_gene: TRBD1
len: 12
CDR3aa: ASNLQGASGELF

j_gene: TRBJ2-5
v_gene: TRBV4-2
d_gene: .
len: 10
CDR3aa: ASSQDSETQY

j_gene: TRBJ1-3
v_gene: TRBV19
d_gene: .
len: 14
CDR3aa: ASSFLGSSTGNTIY

j_gene: TRBJ2-4
v_gene: TRBV19
d_gene: .
len: 16
CDR3aa: ASSIDLGSSGQQNIQY

j_gene: TRBJ2-3
v_gene: TRBV28
d_gene: TRBD1
len: 13
CDR3aa: ASRGQGAGTDTQY

j_gene: TRBJ1-2
v_gene: TRBV5-6
d_gene: TRBD1
len: 12
CDR3aa: ASGATGARIGYT

j_gene: TRBJ2-1
v_gene: TRBV14
d_gene: .
len: 11
CDR3aa: ASRPTGANEQF

j_gene: TRBJ2-3
v_gene: TRBV29-1
d_gene: TRBD2
len: 14
CDR3aa: SVVGLLAGGADTQY

j_gene: TRBJ2-3
v_gene: TRBV28
d_gene: TRBD2
len: 15
CDR3aa: ASSNPSGRTSTDTQY

j_gene: TRBJ2-1
v_gene: TRBV27
d_gene: TRBD2
len: 14
CDR3aa: ASSGGLAKPYNEQF

j_gene: TRBJ2-3
v_gene: TRBV18
d_gene: .
len: 12
CDR3aa: ASSQDLGTDTQY

j_gene: TRBJ2-3
v_gene: TRBV9
d_gene: .
len: 13
CDR3aa: ASSVAGRDTDTQY

j_gene: TRBJ2-1
v_gene: TRBV5-1
d_gene: TRBD2
len: 14
CDR3aa: ASSLGLAGGHNEQF

j_gene: TRBJ1-3
v_gene: TRBV7-2
d_gene: .
len: 13
CDR3aa: ASSSFSGSGNTIY

j_gene: TRBJ2-7
v_gene: TRBV7-9
d_gene: .
len: 12
CDR3aa: ASSGGISSYEQY

j_gene: TRBJ1-1
v_gene: TRBV27
d_gene: .
len: 12
CDR3aa: ASSARLGGTEAF

j_gene: TRBJ1-1
v_gene: TRBV6-5
d_gene: .
len: 10
CDR3aa: ASRQGRNEAF

j_gene: TRBJ1-4
v_gene: TRBV5-1
d_gene: TRBD1
len: 12
CDR3aa: ASSLGGSREKLF

j_gene: TRBJ2-2
v_gene: TRBV5-8
d_gene: TRBD1
len: 13
CDR3aa: ASSQRQGIFGELF

j_gene: TRBJ1-1
v_gene: TRBV28
d_gene: TRBD1
len: 12
CDR3aa: ASSWTGGRTEAF

j_gene: TRBJ2-5
v_gene: TRBV5-1
d_gene: TRBD2
len: 16
CDR3aa: ASKSGFGLAEGQETQY

j_gene: TRBJ2-2
v_gene: TRBV7-8
d_gene: TRBD2
len: 16
CDR3aa: ASSPGGTSGRSTGELF

j_gene: TRBJ2-2
v_gene: TRBV15
d_gene: .
len: 11
CDR3aa: ATSRVYAGELF

j_gene: TRBJ1-1
v_gene: TRBV5-6
d_gene: .
len: 13
CDR3aa: ASSRPAVANTEAF

j_gene: TRBJ2-7
v_gene: TRBV7-8
d_gene: .
len: 15
CDR3aa: ASSLNPLQGGRDEQY

j_gene: TRBJ2-5
v_gene: TRBV19
d_gene: .
len: 12
CDR3aa: ASSINRLQETQY

j_gene: TRBJ2-7
v_gene: TRBV12-1
d_gene: .
len: 9
CDR3aa: AGLVSYEQY

j_gene: TRBJ2-7
v_gene: TRBV7-2
d_gene: .
len: 10
CDR3aa: ASSLGSYEQY

j_gene: TRBJ2-1
v_gene: TRBV10-3
d_gene: .
len: 12
CDR3aa: AIRRERWYNEQF

j_gene: TRBJ2-6
v_gene: TRBV7-3
d_gene: TRBD1
len: 13
CDR3aa: ASSLLGQGANVLT

j_gene: TRBJ2-2
v_gene: TRBV27
d_gene: .
len: 14
CDR3aa: ASSRPMPGITGELF

j_gene: TRBJ1-4
v_gene: TRBV18
d_gene: .
len: 14
CDR3aa: ASSHSTGATNEKLF

j_gene: TRBJ1-1
v_gene: TRBV5-1
d_gene: .
len: 12
CDR3aa: ASSLGVRDTEAF

j_gene: TRBJ2-2
v_gene: TRBV7-8
d_gene: TRBD1
len: 15
CDR3aa: ASSFLGTGANTGELF

j_gene: TRBJ2-6
v_gene: TRBV5-1
d_gene: .
len: 14
CDR3aa: ASSLIMSAGANVLT

j_gene: TRBJ2-7
v_gene: TRBV5-5
d_gene: .
len: 11
CDR3aa: ASSLGHPGEQY

j_gene: TRBJ1-4
v_gene: TRBV19
d_gene: .
len: 11
CDR3aa: ASTPDGPGKLF

j_gene: TRBJ2-7
v_gene: TRBV6-5
d_gene: .
len: 11
CDR3aa: ASSAQGWYEQY

j_gene: TRBJ1-2
v_gene: TRBV7-8
d_gene: .
len: 11
CDR3aa: ASSLDNVYGYT

j_gene: TRBJ1-5
v_gene: TRBV6-1
d_gene: TRBD1
len: 12
CDR3aa: ATRQGAVNQPQH

j_gene: TRBJ2-4
v_gene: TRBV7-2
d_gene: .
len: 10
CDR3aa: ASSFLGSIQY